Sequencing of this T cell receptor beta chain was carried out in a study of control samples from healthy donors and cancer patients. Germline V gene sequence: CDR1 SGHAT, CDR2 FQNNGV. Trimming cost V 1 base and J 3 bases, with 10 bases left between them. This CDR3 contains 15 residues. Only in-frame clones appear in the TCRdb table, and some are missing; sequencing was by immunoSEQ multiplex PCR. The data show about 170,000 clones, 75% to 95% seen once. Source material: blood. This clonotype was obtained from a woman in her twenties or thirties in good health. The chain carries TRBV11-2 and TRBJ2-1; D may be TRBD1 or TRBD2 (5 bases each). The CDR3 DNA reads TGTGCCAGCAGCTTAGGGGGCGGGTACTACAATGAGCAGTTCTTC. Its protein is CASSLGGGYYNEQFF.